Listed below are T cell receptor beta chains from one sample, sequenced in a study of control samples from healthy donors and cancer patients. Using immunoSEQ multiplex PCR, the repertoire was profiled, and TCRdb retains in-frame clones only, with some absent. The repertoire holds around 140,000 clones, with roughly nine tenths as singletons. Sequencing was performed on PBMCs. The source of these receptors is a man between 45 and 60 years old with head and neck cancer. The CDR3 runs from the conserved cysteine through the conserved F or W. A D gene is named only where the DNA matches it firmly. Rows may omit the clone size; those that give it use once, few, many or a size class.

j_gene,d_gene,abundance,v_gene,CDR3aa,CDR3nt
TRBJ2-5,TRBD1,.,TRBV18,CASTQGAYQETQYF,TGTGCCAGCACCCAGGGGGCTTACCAAGAGACCCAGTACTTC
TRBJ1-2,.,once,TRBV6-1,CAGSEVYRLTGYTF,TGTGCCGGCAGTGAAGTGTACAGGCTCACTGGCTACACCTTC
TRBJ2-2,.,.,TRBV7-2,CASSLNGGYTGELFF,TGTGCCAGCAGCTTAAATGGCGGGTACACCGGGGAGCTGTTTTTT
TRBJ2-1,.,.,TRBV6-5,CASSYTPRIAGNEQFF,TGTGCCAGCAGTTACACCCCGCGAATCGCGGGCAATGAGCAGTTCTTC
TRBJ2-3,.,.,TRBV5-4,CASSLDLGGSTDTQYF,TGTGCCAGCAGCTTGGATCTGGGGGGAAGCACAGATACGCAGTATTTT
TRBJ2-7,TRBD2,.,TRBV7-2,CASSFASGGYEQYF,TGTGCCAGCAGCTTCGCTAGCGGGGGCTACGAGCAGTACTTC
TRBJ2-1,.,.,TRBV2,CASRYVLNEQFF,TGTGCCAGCAGGTATGTACTCAATGAGCAGTTCTTC
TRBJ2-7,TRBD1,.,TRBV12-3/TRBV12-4,CASGQGIYEQYF,TGTGCCAGCGGACAGGGCATCTACGAGCAGTACTTC
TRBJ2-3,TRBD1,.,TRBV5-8,CASSLAGGSNEDTQYF,TGTGCCAGCAGCTTGGCAGGGGGCTCGAACGAAGATACGCAGTATTTT
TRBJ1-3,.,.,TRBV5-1,CASKNLSSGNTIYF,TGCGCCAGCAAGAATCTGAGCTCTGGAAACACCATATATTTT
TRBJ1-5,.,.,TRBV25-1,CASSEWGDRQPQHF,TGTGCCAGCAGTGAGTGGGGAGATCGTCAGCCCCAGCATTTT
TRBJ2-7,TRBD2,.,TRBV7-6,CASSLSPGLAGLPYEQYF,TGTGCCAGCAGCTTAAGCCCAGGACTAGCGGGGCTCCCCTACGAGCAGTACTTC
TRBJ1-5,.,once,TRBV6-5,CASSYRKGNQPQHF,TGTGCCAGCAGTTACCGAAAGGGAAATCAGCCCCAGCATTTT
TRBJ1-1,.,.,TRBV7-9,CASSPLGHTEAFF,TGTGCCAGCAGCCCCCTAGGGCACACTGAAGCTTTCTTT
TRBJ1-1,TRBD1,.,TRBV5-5,CASSYYGTGTEAFF,TGTGCCAGCAGCTATTATGGGACAGGCACTGAAGCTTTCTTT
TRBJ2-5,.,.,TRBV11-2,CASSSGRIKETQYF,TGTGCCAGCAGCTCCGGACGGATAAAAGAGACCCAGTACTTC
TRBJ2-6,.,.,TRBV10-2,CASSVQGGANVLTF,TGCGCCAGCAGTGTACAGGGTGGGGCCAACGTCCTGACTTTC
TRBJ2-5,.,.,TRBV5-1,CASSLNGIGRETQYF,TGCGCCAGCAGCTTGAATGGGATAGGTCGCGAGACCCAGTACTTC
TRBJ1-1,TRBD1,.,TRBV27,CASLEGTGRQNTEAFF,TGTGCCAGCCTAGAGGGGACAGGGCGGCAGAACACTGAAGCTTTCTTT
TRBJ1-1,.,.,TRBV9,CASSVDGQLNTEAFF,TGTGCCAGCAGCGTAGATGGACAGCTGAACACTGAAGCTTTCTTT
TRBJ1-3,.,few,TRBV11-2,CASRHLGPGAGNTIYF,TGTGCCAGCAGACACCTAGGGCCAGGCGCTGGAAACACCATATATTTT
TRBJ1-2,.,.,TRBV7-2,CASSNRVDGYTF,TGTGCCAGCAGCAACAGGGTAGACGGCTACACCTTC
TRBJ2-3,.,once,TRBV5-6,CASSSWTPVGTQYF,TGTGCCAGCAGCTCGTGGACCCCCGTAGGTACGCAGTATTTT
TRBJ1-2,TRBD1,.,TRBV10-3,CAISDEGAYGYTF,TGTGCCATCAGTGATGAGGGGGCCTATGGCTACACCTTC
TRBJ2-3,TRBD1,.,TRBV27,CASSLRDRADTQYF,TGTGCCAGCAGTTTACGCGACAGGGCAGATACGCAGTATTTT
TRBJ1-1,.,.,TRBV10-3,CAISESASQRTEAFF,TGTGCCATCAGTGAGTCCGCCTCTCAAAGGACTGAAGCTTTCTTT
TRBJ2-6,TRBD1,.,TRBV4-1,CASSPQGRGTGGTGANVLTF,TGCGCCAGCAGCCCACAAGGCAGGGGGACAGGGGGTACCGGGGCCAACGTCCTGACTTTC
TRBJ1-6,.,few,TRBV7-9,CASSKGPYNSPLHF,TGTGCCAGCAGTAAGGGCCCCTATAATTCACCCCTCCACTTT
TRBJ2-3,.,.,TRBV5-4,CASSLDSHTQYF,TGTGCCAGCAGCTTGGACTCGCATACGCAGTATTTT
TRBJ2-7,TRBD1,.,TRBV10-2,CASIAGGKYEQYF,TGCGCCAGCATAGCAGGGGGCAAGTACGAGCAGTACTTC
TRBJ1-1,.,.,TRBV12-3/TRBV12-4,CASSLQEGTEAFF,TGTGCCAGCAGTTTGCAGGAGGGAACTGAAGCTTTCTTT
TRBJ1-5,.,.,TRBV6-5,CASRTTARPQHF,TGTGCCAGCAGGACGACTGCGCGGCCCCAGCATTTT
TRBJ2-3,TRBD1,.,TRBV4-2,CASSQGQGVPTDTQYF,TGTGCCAGCAGCCAAGGCCAGGGGGTTCCCACAGATACGCAGTATTTT
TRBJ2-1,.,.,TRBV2,CASSGDQGEQFF,TGTGCCAGCAGTGGGGACCAAGGTGAGCAGTTCTTC
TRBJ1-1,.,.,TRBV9,CASSVDDRTGNTEAFF,TGTGCCAGCAGCGTAGATGACAGGACTGGAAACACTGAAGCTTTCTTT
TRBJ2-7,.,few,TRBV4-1,CASSPRNQGVGNEQYF,TGCGCCAGCAGCCCGCGGAACCAGGGAGTTGGTAACGAGCAGTACTTC
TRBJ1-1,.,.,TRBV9,CASSVEGWGTEAFF,TGTGCCAGCAGCGTCGAGGGCTGGGGCACTGAAGCTTTCTTT
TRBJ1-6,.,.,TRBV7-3,CASSLTSSYNSPLHF,TGTGCCAGCAGCTTAACGAGCTCCTATAATTCACCCCTCCACTTT
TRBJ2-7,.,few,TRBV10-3,CAISEDRNPYEQYF,TGTGCCATCAGTGAGGACAGAAACCCCTACGAGCAGTACTTC
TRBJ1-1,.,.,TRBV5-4,CASSSTGLRGSAEAFF,TGTGCCAGCAGCTCCACAGGGCTAAGGGGGAGCGCTGAAGCTTTCTTT
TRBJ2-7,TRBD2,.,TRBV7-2,CASSSRTSGGRYEQYF,TGTGCCAGCAGCTCCCGGACTAGCGGGGGGAGGTACGAGCAGTACTTC
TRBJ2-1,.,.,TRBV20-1,CSARGTNEQFF,TGCAGTGCTAGAGGGACAAATGAGCAGTTCTTC
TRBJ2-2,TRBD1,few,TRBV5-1,CASSSAGTGNTGELFF,TGCGCCAGCAGCTCCGCCGGGACAGGGAACACCGGGGAGCTGTTTTTT
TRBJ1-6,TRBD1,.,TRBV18,CASSRRVVRTGVWNSPLHF,TGTGCCAGCTCACGGAGGGTAGTGCGGACAGGGGTTTGGAATTCACCCCTCCACTTT
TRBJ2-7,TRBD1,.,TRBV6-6,CASSRTGQGRSREQYF,TGTGCCAGCAGCCGAACGGGACAGGGAAGGAGTCGCGAGCAGTACTTC
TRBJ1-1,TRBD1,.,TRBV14,CASSQVRTGLGTEAFF,TGTGCCAGCAGCCAAGTCCGGACAGGGTTGGGAACTGAAGCTTTCTTT
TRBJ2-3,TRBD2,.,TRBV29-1,CSVELSRGGPTDTQYF,TGCAGCGTTGAACTCTCTCGCGGGGGGCCTACAGATACGCAGTATTTT
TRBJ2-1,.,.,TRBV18,CASSPGLASTYNEQFF,TGTGCCAGCTCACCAGGGCTAGCGAGTACCTACAATGAGCAGTTCTTC